The clone carrying this T cell receptor beta chain was recorded at least ten times. This record comes from a study of human T cells and chemical hapten exposure. TCRdb reanalysed the RACE reads using MiXCR and keeps one entry per CDR3 protein. The sample lists about 35,000 distinct CDR3 sequences; around 10% were seen once. The time point: pre-sensitization, week 0. Treatment of the sample: therapeutic diphenylcyclopropenone sensitization with weekly scalp DPC. Extraction yielded total RNA from whole blood (unfractionated). The receptor comes from a woman between 40 and 50 years old with alopecia areata. Some clones in this sample may be carry-over from other donors' samples. The sequences come from whole blood, collected in connection with sensitization to the hapten diphenylcyclopropenone (DPC).

CDR3 DNA sequence: TGTGCCAGCAGAACAATAGGTGGGGAGCAGTACTTC. Translating it yields CASRTIGGEQYF. This sequence joins TRBV6-2 or TRBV6-3 and TRBJ2-7; D call uncertain. Trimming took off 6 bases at V and 7 bases at J, with 13 bases between the two ends. Germline-derived CDR1 and CDR2 are MNHEY and SVGEGT. The CDR3 covers 12 residues.